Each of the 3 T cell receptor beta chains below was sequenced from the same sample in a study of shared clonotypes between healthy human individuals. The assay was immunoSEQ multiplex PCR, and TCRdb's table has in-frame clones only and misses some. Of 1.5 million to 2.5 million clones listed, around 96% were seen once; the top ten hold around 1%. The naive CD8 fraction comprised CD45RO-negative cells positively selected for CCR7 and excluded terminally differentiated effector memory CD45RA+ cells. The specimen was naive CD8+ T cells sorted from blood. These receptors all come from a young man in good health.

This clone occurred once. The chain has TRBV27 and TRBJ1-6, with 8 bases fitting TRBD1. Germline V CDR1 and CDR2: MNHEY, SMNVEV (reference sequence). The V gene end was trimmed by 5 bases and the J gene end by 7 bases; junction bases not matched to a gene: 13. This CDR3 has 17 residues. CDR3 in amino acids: CASSASPGQGENSPLHF. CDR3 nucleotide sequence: TGTGCCAGCAGTGCAAGCCCTGGACAGGGAGAGAATTCACCCCTCCACTTT.

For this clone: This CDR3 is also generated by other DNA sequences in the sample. CDR3 sequence: CASSLGTGLEQYF. In DNA, the CDR3 is TGTGCCAGCAGCCTCGGGACAGGGCTTGAGCAGTACTTC. V gene TRBV7-6 combines with J gene TRBJ2-7, with 9 bases aligning to TRBD1. The J segment lost 7 bases and the V segment lost 5 bases, leaving 6 bases of the junction unmatched. Germline-derived CDR1 and CDR2 are SGHVS and FNYEAQ. The CDR3 consists of 13 residues.

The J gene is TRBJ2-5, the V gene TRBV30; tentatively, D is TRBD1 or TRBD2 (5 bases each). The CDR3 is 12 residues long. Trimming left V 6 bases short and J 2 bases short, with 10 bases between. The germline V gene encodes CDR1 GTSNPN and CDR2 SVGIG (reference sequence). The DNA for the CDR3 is TGTGCCTGTGAGGGGATTCAAGAGACCCAGTACTTC. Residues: CACEGIQETQYF.